The entry below describes one T cell receptor beta chain. The data were taken from a study of T cell changes during pregnancy in multiple sclerosis. Sequencing used immunoSEQ multiplex PCR; TCRdb keeps in-frame clones, though not all of them. The sample lists under 30,000 clones; around nine tenths were seen once. The clonotype was recovered from a female donor in good health, enrolled as a control in a pregnancy study. Source: CD4+ T cells from peripheral blood mononuclear cells, taken in the first trimester of pregnancy.

The CDR3 loop is CASSVGGLATQYF. As DNA, the CDR3 is TGTGCCAGCAGCGTAGGGGGACTAGCTACGCAGTATTTT. The chain joins TRBV9 to TRBJ2-3, with 9 bases aligning to TRBD2. This CDR3 contains 13 residues. J was trimmed by 8 bases and V by 0 bases; bases with no gene match: 1. The germline CDR1 and CDR2 sequences are SGDLS and YYNGEE.